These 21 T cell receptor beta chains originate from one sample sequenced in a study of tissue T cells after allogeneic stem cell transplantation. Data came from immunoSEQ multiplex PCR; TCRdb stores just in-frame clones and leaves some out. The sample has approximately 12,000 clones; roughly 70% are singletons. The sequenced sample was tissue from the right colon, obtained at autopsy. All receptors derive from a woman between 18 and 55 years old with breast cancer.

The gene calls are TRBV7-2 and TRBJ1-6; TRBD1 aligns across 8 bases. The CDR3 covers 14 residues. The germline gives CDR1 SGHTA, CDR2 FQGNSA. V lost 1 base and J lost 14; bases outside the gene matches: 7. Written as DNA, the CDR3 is TGTGCCAGCAGCTTAGGGTCTACAGGGGGAGCCCTCCACTTT. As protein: CASSLGSTGGALHF.

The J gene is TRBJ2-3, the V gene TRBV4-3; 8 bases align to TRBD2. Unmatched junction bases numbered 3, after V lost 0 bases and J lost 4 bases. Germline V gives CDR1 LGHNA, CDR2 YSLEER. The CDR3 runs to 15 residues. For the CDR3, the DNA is TGCGCCAGCAGCCAAGATCGGGGGGGCGCAGATACGCAGTATTTT. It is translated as CASSQDRGGADTQYF.

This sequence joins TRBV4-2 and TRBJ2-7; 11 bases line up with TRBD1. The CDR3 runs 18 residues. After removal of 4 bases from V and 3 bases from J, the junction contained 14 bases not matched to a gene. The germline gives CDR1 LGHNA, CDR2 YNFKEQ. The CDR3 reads CASSRLGQGVGGGYEQYF. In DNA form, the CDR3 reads TGTGCCAGCAGCCGCCTGGGACAGGGGGTCGGGGGAGGCTACGAGCAGTACTTC.

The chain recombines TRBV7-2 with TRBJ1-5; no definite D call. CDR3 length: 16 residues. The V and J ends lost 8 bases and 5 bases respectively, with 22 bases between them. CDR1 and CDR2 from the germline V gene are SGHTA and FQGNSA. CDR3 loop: CASGQPMGGRDQPQHF. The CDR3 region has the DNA TGTGCCAGCGGTCAACCGATGGGCGGGAGGGATCAGCCCCAGCATTTT.

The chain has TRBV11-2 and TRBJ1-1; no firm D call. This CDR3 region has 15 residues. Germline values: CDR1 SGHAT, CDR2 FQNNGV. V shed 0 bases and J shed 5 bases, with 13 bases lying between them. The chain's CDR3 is CASSLDRGRVTEAFF. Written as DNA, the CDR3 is TGTGCCAGCAGCTTAGATCGAGGGCGGGTGACTGAAGCTTTCTTT. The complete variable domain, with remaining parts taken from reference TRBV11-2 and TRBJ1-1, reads EAGVAQSPRYKIIEKRQSVAFWCNPISGHATLYWYQQILGQGPKLLIQFQNNGVVDDSQLPKDRFSAERLKGVDSTLKIQPAKLEDSAVYLCASSLDRGRVTEAFFGQGTRLTVV.

The CDR3 reads CAISSGRENEQFF. The CDR3 region has the DNA TGTGCCATCAGTAGCGGGAGGGAGAATGAGCAGTTCTTC. The V call is TRBV10-3, the J call TRBJ2-1, with 10 bases fitting TRBD2. The V and J ends lost 5 bases and 7 bases, in that order; junction bases with no gene match: 2. The CDR3 is 13 residues long. The V gene's germline CDR1 is ENHRY and CDR2 SYGVKD.

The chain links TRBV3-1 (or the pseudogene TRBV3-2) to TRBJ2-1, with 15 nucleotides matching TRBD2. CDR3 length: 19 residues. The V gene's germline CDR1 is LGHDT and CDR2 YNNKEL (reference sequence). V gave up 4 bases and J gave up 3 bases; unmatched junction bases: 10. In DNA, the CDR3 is TGTGCCAGCAGCCTTTGGGGGACTAGCGGGAGGACGGGCTACAATGAGCAGTTCTTC. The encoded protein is CASSLWGTSGRTGYNEQFF.

The CDR3 region has the DNA TGTGCCAGCAGCTTAGGGGCGGAGTACGAGCAGTACTTC. As protein: CASSLGAEYEQYF. V usage is TRBV7-2 and J usage is TRBJ2-7; D is undetermined. CDR1 SGHTA and CDR2 FQGNSA come from the germline V gene. The CDR3 covers 13 residues. Trimming pared 1 base from V and 4 bases from J, leaving 8 bases between.

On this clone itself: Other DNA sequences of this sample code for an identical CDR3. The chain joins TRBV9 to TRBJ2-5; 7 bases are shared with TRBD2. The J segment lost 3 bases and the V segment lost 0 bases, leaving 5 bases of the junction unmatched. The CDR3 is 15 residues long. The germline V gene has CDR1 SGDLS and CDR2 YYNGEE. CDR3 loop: CASSVDGGREETQYF. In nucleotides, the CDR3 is TGTGCCAGCAGCGTAGACGGCGGGAGAGAAGAGACCCAGTACTTC.

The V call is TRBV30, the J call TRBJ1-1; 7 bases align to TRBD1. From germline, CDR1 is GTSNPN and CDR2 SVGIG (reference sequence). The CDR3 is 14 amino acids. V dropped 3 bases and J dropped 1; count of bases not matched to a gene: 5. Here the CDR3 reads CAWSNRGGNTEAFF. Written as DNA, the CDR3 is TGTGCCTGGAGCAACAGGGGAGGGAACACTGAAGCTTTCTTT.

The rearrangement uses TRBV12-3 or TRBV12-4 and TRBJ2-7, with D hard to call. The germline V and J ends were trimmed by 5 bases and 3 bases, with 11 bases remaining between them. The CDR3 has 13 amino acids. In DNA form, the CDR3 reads TGTGCCAGCAGTCAAACCGGGCACTACGAGCAGTACTTC. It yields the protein CASSQTGHYEQYF.

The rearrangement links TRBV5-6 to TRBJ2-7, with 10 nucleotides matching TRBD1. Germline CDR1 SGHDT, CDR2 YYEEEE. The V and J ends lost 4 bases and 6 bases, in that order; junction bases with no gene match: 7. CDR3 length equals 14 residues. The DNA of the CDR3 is TGTGCCAGCAGCACTCCCGGGACAGGGGTCGAGCAGTACTTC. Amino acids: CASSTPGTGVEQYF.

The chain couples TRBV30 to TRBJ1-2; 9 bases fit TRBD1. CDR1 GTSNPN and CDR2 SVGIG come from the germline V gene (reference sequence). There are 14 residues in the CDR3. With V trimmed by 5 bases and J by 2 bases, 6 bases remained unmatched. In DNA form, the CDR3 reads TGTGCCTGGTACCCGGGACAGGGAAACTATGGCTACACCTTC. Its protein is CAWYPGQGNYGYTF.

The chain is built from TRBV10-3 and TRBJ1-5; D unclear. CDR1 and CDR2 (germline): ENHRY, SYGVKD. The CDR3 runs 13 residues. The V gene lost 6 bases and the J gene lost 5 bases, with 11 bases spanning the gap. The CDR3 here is CAISQDGDQPQHF. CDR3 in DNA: TGTGCCATCAGCCAGGACGGGGATCAGCCCCAGCATTTT.

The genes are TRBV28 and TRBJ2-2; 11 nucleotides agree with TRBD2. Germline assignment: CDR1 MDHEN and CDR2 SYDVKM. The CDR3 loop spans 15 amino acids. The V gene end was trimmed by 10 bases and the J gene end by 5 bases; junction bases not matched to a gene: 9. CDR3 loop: CATRLAGKETGELFF. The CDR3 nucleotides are TGTGCCACCCGACTAGCGGGAAAAGAAACCGGGGAGCTGTTTTTT.

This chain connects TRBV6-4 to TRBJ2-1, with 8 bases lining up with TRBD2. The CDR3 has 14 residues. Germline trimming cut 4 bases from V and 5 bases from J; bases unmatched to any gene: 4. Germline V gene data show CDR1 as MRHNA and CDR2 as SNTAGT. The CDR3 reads CASSVSGTNNEQFF. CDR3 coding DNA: TGTGCCAGCAGTGTTAGCGGGACCAACAATGAGCAGTTCTTC.

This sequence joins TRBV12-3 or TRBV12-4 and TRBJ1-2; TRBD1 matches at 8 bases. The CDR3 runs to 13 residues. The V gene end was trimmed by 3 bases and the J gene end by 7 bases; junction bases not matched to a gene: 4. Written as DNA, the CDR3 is TGTGCCAGCAGTTTGGCTACAGGGGGTGGCTACACCTTC. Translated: CASSLATGGGYTF.

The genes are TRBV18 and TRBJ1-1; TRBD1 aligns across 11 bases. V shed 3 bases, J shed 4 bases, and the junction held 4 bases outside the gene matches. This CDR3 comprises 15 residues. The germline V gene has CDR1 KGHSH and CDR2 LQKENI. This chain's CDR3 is CASSPTGTGGTEAFF. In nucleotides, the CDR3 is TGTGCCAGCTCACCGACCGGGACAGGGGGCACTGAAGCTTTCTTT.

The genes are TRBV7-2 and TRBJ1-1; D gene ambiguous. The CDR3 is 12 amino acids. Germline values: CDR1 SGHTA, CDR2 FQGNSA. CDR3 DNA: TGTGCAGCCGGGCTTGTGGGGACTGAAGCTTTCTTT. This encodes CAAGLVGTEAFF.

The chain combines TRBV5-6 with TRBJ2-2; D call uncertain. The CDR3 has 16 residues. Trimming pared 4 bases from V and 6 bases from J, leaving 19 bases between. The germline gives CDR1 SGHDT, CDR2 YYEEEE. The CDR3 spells CASSRRLEMNPGELFF. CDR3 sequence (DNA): TGTGCCAGCAGCAGGCGTTTGGAGATGAATCCCGGGGAGCTGTTTTTT.

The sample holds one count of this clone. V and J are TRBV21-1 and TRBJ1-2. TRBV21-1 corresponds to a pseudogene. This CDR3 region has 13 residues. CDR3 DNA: TGTGCCAGCAGCTCTACCGCGGGCTATGGCTACACCTTC. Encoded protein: CASSSTAGYGYTF.